These T cell receptor beta chains were read from a single sample in a study of blood T cell repertoires in COVID-19. Some clones are missing from TCRdb's copy, which holds only in-frame ones; the method was immunoSEQ multiplex PCR. This table has about 59,000 clones, around 80% appearing once. Sequencing was performed on peripheral blood. The receptors were sampled from a human donor in a cohort sampled during active COVID-19. The CDR3 runs from the conserved cysteine through the conserved F or W. Each record gives: V gene, D gene, J gene, clone size, CDR3 protein, CDR3 DNA. The D gene is left open where the match is weak. The size of a clone is reported for some rows only, either as once, few or many, or as a class for expanded clones.

v_call: TRBV2
d_call: -
j_call: TRBJ2-7
clone_size: -
cdr3_aa: CASSRLTGPRYQQYF
cdr3_nt: TGTGCCAGCAGCCGTCTTACAGGGCCCCGGTATCAGCAGTACTTC

v_call: TRBV5-5
d_call: -
j_call: TRBJ2-6
clone_size: few
cdr3_aa: CASSSGASGANVLTF
cdr3_nt: TGTGCCAGCAGCTCAGGGGCCTCTGGGGCCAACGTCCTGACTTTC

v_call: TRBV27
d_call: TRBD1
j_call: TRBJ1-2
clone_size: -
cdr3_aa: CASSLGRTGDGYTF
cdr3_nt: TGTGCCAGCAGCCTAGGGCGGACAGGGGATGGCTACACCTTC

v_call: TRBV19
d_call: -
j_call: TRBJ2-3
clone_size: -
cdr3_aa: CASSPGGTDTQYF
cdr3_nt: TGTGCCAGTAGCCCGGGTGGCACAGATACGCAGTATTTT

v_call: TRBV28
d_call: TRBD2
j_call: TRBJ2-3
clone_size: -
cdr3_aa: CASSLSGSSMADTQYF
cdr3_nt: TGTGCCAGCAGTCTCAGCGGGAGTAGTATGGCAGATACGCAGTATTTT

v_call: TRBV30
d_call: TRBD1
j_call: TRBJ2-7
clone_size: once
cdr3_aa: CACLTRGRYEQYF
cdr3_nt: TGTGCCTGTCTAACCAGGGGGCGCTACGAGCAGTACTTC

v_call: TRBV7-9
d_call: TRBD1
j_call: TRBJ2-7
clone_size: few
cdr3_aa: CASSLGAGGKDEQYF
cdr3_nt: TGTGCCAGCAGCTTAGGGGCAGGGGGAAAGGACGAGCAGTACTTC

v_call: TRBV6-5
d_call: TRBD1
j_call: TRBJ2-2
clone_size: few
cdr3_aa: CASTPDRAGELFF
cdr3_nt: TGTGCCAGCACCCCCGACAGGGCCGGGGAGCTGTTTTTT

v_call: TRBV11-2
d_call: TRBD2
j_call: TRBJ2-7
clone_size: -
cdr3_aa: CASGPFAGEFYEQYF
cdr3_nt: TGTGCCAGCGGCCCGTTCGCGGGGGAATTCTACGAGCAGTACTTC

v_call: TRBV11-2
d_call: TRBD2
j_call: TRBJ2-5
clone_size: -
cdr3_aa: CASSPRTSASQETQYF
cdr3_nt: TGTGCCAGCAGCCCCCGGACTAGCGCTTCCCAAGAGACCCAGTACTTC